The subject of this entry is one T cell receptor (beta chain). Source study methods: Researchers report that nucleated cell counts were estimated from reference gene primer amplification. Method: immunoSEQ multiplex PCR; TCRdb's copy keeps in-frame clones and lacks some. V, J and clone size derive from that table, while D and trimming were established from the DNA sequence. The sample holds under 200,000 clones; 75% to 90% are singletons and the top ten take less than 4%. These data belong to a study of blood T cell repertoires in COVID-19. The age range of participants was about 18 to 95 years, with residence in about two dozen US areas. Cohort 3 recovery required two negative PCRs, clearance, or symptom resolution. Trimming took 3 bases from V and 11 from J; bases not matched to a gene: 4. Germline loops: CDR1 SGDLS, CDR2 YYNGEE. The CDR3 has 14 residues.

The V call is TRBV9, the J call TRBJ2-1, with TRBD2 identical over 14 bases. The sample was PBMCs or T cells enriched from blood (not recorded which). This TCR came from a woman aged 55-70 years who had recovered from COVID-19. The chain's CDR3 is CASSEWTSGGQQFF. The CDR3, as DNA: TGTGCCAGCAGCGAGTGGACTAGCGGGGGGCAGCAGTTCTTC.